This T cell receptor beta chain emerged from a study of T-cell reconstitution after alpha-beta-depleted transplantation in children. Findings and limits, study-wide: Reportedly, only several hundred clones from non-depleted graft cells drove alpha-beta T-cell counts at about two months. Surviving recipient T cells and intrathymic progenitors accounted for some patients' high TCRbeta diversity at day 60.

After removal of 5 bases from V and 4 bases from J, the junction contained 3 bases not matched to a gene. This CDR3 is 14 amino acids long. CDR1 is SEHNR, CDR2 FQNEAQ, per germline (reference sequence). Unique molecular identifiers featured in how the TCRbeta library was prepared. In TCRdb, the PCR reads were re-called with MiXCR into one record per CDR3 protein. The profile covers about 980,000 distinct CDR3 sequences, with 25% to 35% appearing a single time and roughly 27% taken by the ten largest. Details on this clonotype: The antigen is undetermined.

The material was PBMCs, mostly from graft donor cells, obtained 360 days after TCRalphabeta/CD19-depleted stem cell transplant. The sequence came from a boy younger than two who had a stem cell transplant for SCID, so the T cells may come from the graft donor. The V gene is TRBV7-9, the J gene TRBJ2-2; 8 bases are a match to TRBD2. The CDR3 reads CASSRGLATGELFF. CDR3 in DNA: TGTGCCAGCAGCCGCGGACTAGCCACCGGGGAGCTGTTTTTT.